The 30 T cell receptor beta chains reported below all come from one sample, sequenced in a study of CD8 T cells in Susac syndrome. Random hexamers were used to reverse transcribe an amount of roughly 0.5 to 1 ug RNA. In TCRdb, the immunoSEQ multiplex PCR reads were re-called with MiXCR into one record per CDR3 protein. The table has some 110,000 distinct CDR3 sequences, 85% to 95% seen once; the top ten hold around 0.3%. The specimen sequenced was CD8+ T cells from PBMCs. The source is a human donor with multiple sclerosis.

This clonotype was observed a single time. V gene TRBV6-6 combines with J gene TRBJ2-7; D is ambiguous. In germline, CDR1 is MNHNY, CDR2 SVGAGI (reference sequence). This CDR3 has 12 residues. CDR3 in DNA: TGTGCCAGCGGTTATGGAGAGTACGAGCAGTACGTC. Translating gives CASGYGEYEQYV.

The chain couples TRBV27 to TRBJ2-1; no clear D gene. This CDR3 has 10 amino acids. Between the trimmed V and J ends, which lost 8 bases and 10 bases, there was a span of 9 bases. CDR1 and CDR2 from the germline V gene are MNHEY and SMNVEV (reference sequence). CDR3 sequence reads: CASGAGEQFF. The DNA for the CDR3 is TGTGCCAGCGGAGCAGGCGAGCAGTTCTTC.

The chain carries TRBV9 and TRBJ1-2, with a weak D call TRBD1 (6 bases). The CDR3 spans 13 residues. V was shortened by 0 bases and J by 6 bases, with 9 bases between the two germline ends. Looked up from germline, CDR1 is SGDLS and CDR2 is YYNGEE. The CDR3: CASSVGDKDGYTF. In nucleotides, the CDR3 is TGTGCCAGCAGCGTAGGGGACAAGGATGGCTACACCTTC. Looking up the rest from reference TRBV9 and TRBJ1-2 gives the full variable domain: DSGVTQTPKHLITATGQRVTLRCSPRSGDLSVYWYQQSLDQGLQFLIQYYNGEERAKGNILERFSAQQFPDLHSELNLSSLELGDSALYFCASSVGDKDGYTFGSGTRLTVV.

The V gene is TRBV7-9, the J gene TRBJ2-7, with D perhaps being TRBD1 or TRBD2 (5 bases each). Germline lookup yields CDR1 SEHNR and CDR2 FQNEAQ (reference sequence). This CDR3 region has 15 residues. Trimming stripped 2 bases from V and 3 bases from J, with 14 bases between. The CDR3 DNA follows: TGTGCCAGCAGCTTAACCCGGGACGGGTTCTACGAGCAGTACTTC. It yields the protein CASSLTRDGFYEQYF. Full variable domain (remainder filled in from reference TRBV7-9 and TRBJ2-7): DTGVSQNPRHKITKRGQNVTFRCDPISEHNRLYWYRQTLGQGPEFLTYFQNEAQLEKSRLLSDRFSAERPKGSFSTLEIQRTEQGDSAMYLCASSLTRDGFYEQYFGPGTRLTVT.

J is TRBJ2-1 and V is TRBV24-1, with D perhaps being TRBD1 or TRBD2 (5 bases each). Germline values: CDR1 KGHDR, CDR2 SFDVKD. The ends were cut back, 9 bases at V and 7 bases at J, with 12 bases in the middle. This CDR3 has 12 residues. CDR3 in DNA: TGTGCCACCGGGACGTCGGGAAATGAGCAGTTCTTC. The encoded protein is CATGTSGNEQFF.

The chain joins TRBV5-1 to TRBJ2-3, with 10 bases identical to TRBD2. This CDR3 is built from 17 residues. Germline V gene sequence: CDR1 SGHRS, CDR2 YFSETQ. The ends lost 5 bases at V and 4 bases at J; junction bases unmatched: 13. The CDR3 region is CASRDLFSGGHPDTQYF. CDR3 nucleotide sequence: TGCGCCAGCAGGGACTTGTTTAGCGGGGGGCACCCAGATACGCAGTATTTT.

The chain has TRBV6-4 and TRBJ1-5; a weak D match, TRBD1 (6 bases). The CDR3 is 15 residues long. V lost 2 bases and J 4 bases, leaving 12 bases between the germline ends. From germline, CDR1 is MRHNA and CDR2 SNTAGT. CDR3 nucleotides: TGTGCCAGCAGTGACCCGGACAGTTTTAATCAGCCCCAGCATTTT. Translation gives CASSDPDSFNQPQHF.

The chain carries TRBV23-1 and TRBJ2-7; 9 bases are shared with TRBD1. TRBV23-1 is given ORF status, its function remaining uncertain. The CDR3 has 15 amino acids. V dropped 8 bases and J dropped 4; count of bases not matched to a gene: 12. In nucleotides, the CDR3 is TGCGCCAGCGAACGGGACAGGGAAACCAATTACGAGCAGTACGTC. Protein: CASERDRETNYEQYV.

V and J are TRBV20-1 and TRBJ2-7, with D unresolved. V was pared by 6 bases and J by 0 bases, with 12 bases between. The CDR3 runs 13 residues. The germline gives CDR1 DFQATT, CDR2 SNEGSKA (reference sequence). The CDR3 loop reads CSASRVSSYEQYV. The CDR3 DNA is TGCAGTGCCAGCCGGGTCAGCTCCTACGAGCAGTACGTC.

The chain has TRBV5-6 and TRBJ1-3; 8 positions match TRBD1. CDR3 length: 15 residues. V shed 9 bases, J shed 0 bases, and the junction held 8 bases outside the gene matches. The V gene's germline CDR1 is SGHDT and CDR2 YYEEEE. Here the CDR3 reads CATQPDRGSGNTIYF. Here the CDR3 DNA reads TGTGCCACCCAACCCGACAGGGGCTCTGGAAACACCATATATTTT.

The chain couples TRBV9 to TRBJ2-1; 9 bases agree with TRBD2. The germline CDR1 and CDR2 sequences are SGDLS and YYNGEE. V lost 2 bases to trimming and J lost 4 bases; unmatched junction nucleotides: 4. CDR3 size: 15 residues. CDR3 DNA: TGTGCCAGCAGCGTCGGTAGCGGGAGTTACAATGAGCAGTTCTTC. Encoded protein: CASSVGSGSYNEQFF.

The chain combines TRBV20-1 with TRBJ2-1; TRBD1 is a possible D gene (6 bases). This CDR3 is built from 15 residues. CDR1 is DFQATT, CDR2 SNEGSKA, per germline (reference sequence). The V and J ends lost 4 bases and 0 bases respectively, with 13 bases between them. Here the CDR3 DNA reads TGCAGTGCTATCCACAGGGCGAACTCCTACAATGAGCAGTTCTTC. Protein: CSAIHRANSYNEQFF.

The rearrangement joins TRBV30 to TRBJ2-1, with TRBD2 identical over 12 bases. The CDR3 is made up of 18 amino acids. The germline gives CDR1 GTSNPN, CDR2 SVGIG (reference sequence). With V trimmed by 6 bases and J by 4 bases, 16 bases remained unmatched. Written as DNA, the CDR3 is TGTGCCTGTGACAAAAAATCCCGGACTAGCGGGATGTACAATGAGCAGTTCTTC. Translated, it gives CACDKKSRTSGMYNEQFF.

This chain uses TRBV15 with TRBJ2-1, with TRBD2 matching 10 bases. In germline, CDR1 is LNHNV, CDR2 YYDKDF (reference sequence). The V and J ends lost 2 bases and 6 bases, in that order; junction bases with no gene match: 7. The CDR3 sequence is 16 residues long. The CDR3 protein is CATSRFSGRATNEQFF. The CDR3 DNA reads TGTGCCACCAGCAGATTCAGCGGGAGGGCCACCAATGAGCAGTTCTTC.

V usage is TRBV7-9 and J usage is TRBJ2-7; D is unclear. The germline V gene has CDR1 SEHNR and CDR2 FQNEAQ (reference sequence). The CDR3 length is 12 residues. Trimming stripped 1 base from V and 6 bases from J, with 7 bases between. The CDR3 here is CASSLGVGEQYV. The CDR3 bases are TGTGCCAGCAGCTTAGGCGTGGGCGAGCAGTACGTC.

V usage is TRBV7-6 and J usage is TRBJ2-7, with D perhaps matching TRBD2 (7 bases). Trimming stripped 4 bases from V and 2 bases from J, with 24 bases between. The CDR3 is 18 residues long. The germline V gene has CDR1 SGHVS and CDR2 FNYEAQ. CDR3 DNA: TGTGCCAGCAGCTACAGGGACTTGGGGTTTGCGGGGGCCTACGAGCAGTACTTC. Protein product: CASSYRDLGFAGAYEQYF.

This rearrangement joins TRBV2 to TRBJ2-5, with a possible D match to TRBD2 (5 bases). CDR1 is SNHLY, CDR2 FYNNEI, per germline. The CDR3 is 13 residues long. V gave up 2 bases and J gave up 12 bases, with 16 bases separating them. DNA for the CDR3: TGTGCCAGCAGTGAACGGGAACAACTCGATGAGTACTTC. The encoded protein is CASSEREQLDEYF.

This chain connects TRBV5-6 to TRBJ2-7, with 10 bases lining up with TRBD2. The germline V gene has CDR1 SGHDT and CDR2 YYEEEE. V shed 3 bases and J 5 bases; nucleotides not matched to a gene: 2. The CDR3 covers 13 residues. CDR3 DNA: TGTGCCAGCAGCTGGCTAGCGGGAGACGAGCAGTACGTC. Its protein is CASSWLAGDEQYV.

J is TRBJ2-5 and V is TRBV28, with 7 bases identical to TRBD1. V shed 5 bases, J shed 5 bases, and the junction held 8 bases outside the gene matches. Germline V lookup: CDR1 MDHEN, CDR2 SYDVKM. This CDR3 is 14 amino acids long. CDR3 DNA sequence: TGTGCCAGCAGTGCCAGACAGGGTTTGGAGACCCAGTACTTC. Residues: CASSARQGLETQYF.

The chain links TRBV7-2 to TRBJ2-1; weak D call: TRBD2 (6 bases). CDR3 length: 17 amino acids. Germline assignment: CDR1 SGHTA and CDR2 FQGNSA. V was shortened by 1 base and J by 4 bases, with 17 bases between the two germline ends. CDR3 sequence: CASSLGWGEDSYNEQFF. The CDR3 nucleotides read TGTGCCAGCAGCTTAGGATGGGGGGAGGACTCATACAATGAGCAGTTCTTC.

This chain joins TRBV19 and TRBJ1-1; D unresolved. The germline V gene has CDR1 LNHDA and CDR2 SQIVND (reference sequence). This CDR3 has 14 residues. V lost 5 bases, J lost 2 bases, and 12 bases lay in between. The chain's CDR3 is CASSSPGVNTEAFF. CDR3 nucleotides: TGTGCCAGTAGTTCCCCCGGGGTCAACACTGAAGCTTTCTTT.

This clonotype was detected only once. The junction does not match germline at one end; this may be a read error. The rearrangement joins TRBV5-4 to TRBJ2-1, with TRBD2 matching over 7 bases. Germline V CDR1 and CDR2: SGHNT, YYREEE (reference sequence). The CDR3 spans 16 residues. The CDR3 coding sequence is TGTGCCAGCACCGAGAAGAGGCTAGGGGACTACCATGAGCAGTTCTTC. Protein product: CASTEKRLGDYHEQFF.

This clonotype came up once. The chain uses TRBV7-6 and TRBJ2-5, with D perhaps TRBD1 (6 bases). The germline CDR1 and CDR2 sequences are SGHVS and FNYEAQ. The length of the CDR3 is 15 residues. With 5 bases removed from V and 9 bases from J, the gap between germline ends came to 22 bases. This chain's CDR3 is CASSMPGALPVAQYF. The CDR3, as DNA: TGTGCCAGCAGCATGCCAGGGGCCCTACCGGTGGCCCAGTACTTC. Supplemented by reference TRBV7-6 and TRBJ2-5, the full variable domain reads GAGVSQSPRYKVTKRGQDVALRCDPISGHVSLYWYRQALGQGPEFLTYFNYEAQQDKSGLPNDRFSAERPEGSISTLTIQRTEQRDSAMYRCASSMPGALPVAQYFGPGTRLLVL.

This rearrangement joins TRBV5-1 to TRBJ2-7; TRBD1 matches 7 bases. The CDR3 is 13 residues long. V dropped 4 bases and J dropped 4; count of bases not matched to a gene: 5. Per germline, CDR1 SGHRS and CDR2 YFSETQ. For the CDR3, the DNA is TGCGCCAGCAGCAATGGGACAGATTACGAGCAGTACGTC. It is translated as CASSNGTDYEQYV.

This clonotype came up a few times. The chain joins TRBV5-1 to TRBJ1-2, with 7 bases lining up with TRBD1. The length of the CDR3 is 17 residues. Trimming cost V 1 base and J 3 bases; bases outside gene matches: 12. Germline-derived CDR1 and CDR2 are SGHRS and YFSETQ. The CDR3 reads CASSLLLGDSADYGYTF. The CDR3 coding sequence is TGCGCCAGCAGCTTGTTGTTGGGGGACAGTGCGGACTATGGCTACACCTTC.

CDR3: CASRRVPSSYNEQFF. The CDR3 region has the DNA TGTGCCAGCAGAAGGGTTCCCAGCTCCTACAATGAGCAGTTCTTC. The chain is built from TRBV27 and TRBJ2-1, with D hard to call. V lost 6 bases to trimming and J lost 0 bases, with 12 bases between them. The CDR3 runs to 15 residues. Germline CDR1 reads MNHEY; CDR2 reads SMNVEV (reference sequence).

The chain joins TRBV9 to TRBJ2-5; TRBD1 aligns across 7 bases. The CDR3 loop spans 15 amino acids. Germline CDR1 SGDLS, CDR2 YYNGEE. Unmatched junction bases numbered 7, after V lost 0 bases and J lost 5 bases. The CDR3 protein is CASSVGGGVMETQYF. For the CDR3, the DNA is TGTGCCAGCAGCGTAGGAGGGGGCGTTATGGAGACCCAGTACTTC.

The gene calls are TRBV6-2 or TRBV6-3 and TRBJ2-7, with 9 bases aligning to TRBD1. This CDR3 contains 15 residues. V was pared by 6 bases and J by 2 bases, with 8 bases of the junction left unmatched. In germline, CDR1 is MNHEY, CDR2 SVGEGT. CDR3 residues: CASSLTGQGPYEQYF. In DNA, the CDR3 is TGTGCCAGCAGCCTGACGGGACAGGGTCCCTACGAGCAGTACTTC.

The chain recombines TRBV27 with TRBJ1-4, with D perhaps matching TRBD1 (5 bases). V shed 5 bases and J shed 4 bases, with 14 bases lying between them. This CDR3 spans 15 amino acids. Germline lookup yields CDR1 MNHEY and CDR2 SMNVEV (reference sequence). The CDR3 region has the DNA TGTGCCAGCAGTCCCTTTGGGGACGGTAATGAAAAACTGTTTTTT. Amino acid sequence: CASSPFGDGNEKLFF. The full variable domain, completed using reference TRBV27 and TRBJ1-4, is EAQVTQNPRYLITVTGKKLTVTCSQNMNHEYMSWYRQDPGLGLRQIYYSMNVEVTDKGDVPEGYKVSRKEKRNFPLILESPSPNQTSLYFCASSPFGDGNEKLFFGSGTQLSVL.

V gene TRBV20-1 combines with J gene TRBJ2-5; TRBD2 matches at 7 bases. The CDR3 covers 15 residues. V lost 5 bases, J lost 5 bases, and 14 bases stayed unmatched. Germline V gives CDR1 DFQATT, CDR2 SNEGSKA (reference sequence). DNA of the CDR3: TGCAGTGCTTACGCCTGGCGGGAGCATGGGGAGACCCAGTACTTC. Its protein product is CSAYAWREHGETQYF.